This T cell receptor beta chain is from a study of beta chain features in type 1 diabetes. Study-level information: Age and gender were similar between patients and healthy donors, as were cell yields. Researchers looked at over 100,000,000 sorted cells across all samples.

As concerns this clone: Its specificity is not known.

As every portion of the isolated RNA was reverse transcribed, the sequencing read expressed TCRB transcripts. Generated by immunoSEQ multiplex PCR, the TCRdb table keeps only in-frame clones and is missing some. Of 250,000 to 300,000 clones detected, roughly 25% appear once; the ten largest clones hold roughly 0.011%. Overall study findings and caveats: Patients showed naive, central memory and Treg TCRB repertoires that appeared more similar than those of healthy donors. When Type 1 diabetes patients were examined, their TCRB CDR3s proved moderately but significantly shorter in all four CD4+ subsets.

A single heparinised blood sample, averaging about 100 mL, was obtained per donor. Sequenced material: naive CD4+ T cells from blood. The TCR was taken from a woman aged 25 to 39 with type 1 diabetes.

CDR3 in DNA: TGTGCCTGGAGTGTTCCGGGACTGCCCACATTCTTC. It is translated as CAWSVPGLPTFF. This rearrangement joins TRBV30 to TRBJ2-1, with TRBD2 as a possible D gene (6 bases). Germline CDR1 is GTSNPN and CDR2 is SVGIG (reference sequence). This CDR3 has 12 residues. Trimming took 0 bases from V and 16 from J, leaving 16 bases between them.